The source of this T cell receptor (beta chain) is a study of cytomegalovirus exposure and HLA in healthy donors. Turning to the study itself: In terms of ancestry, the Caucasian-associated cluster contained around 79% of the approximately 420 genotyped donors.

Between the trimmed V and J ends, which lost 0 bases and 2 bases, there was a span of 14 bases. In germline, CDR1 is LGHNA, CDR2 YNFKEQ. The CDR3 totals 16 residues. The PCR made use of 60 Vbeta and 13 Jbeta primers. The repertoire was sequenced with immunoSEQ multiplex PCR; TCRdb's copy has only in-frame clones and lacks some. The sample comprises around 170,000 clones, approximately 81% of which are singletons, and approximately 1.2% rests with the top ten. This clonotype was obtained from a man in his fifties or sixties in good health and CMV-seropositive. Sequencing was performed on PBMCs. V and J are TRBV4-2 and TRBJ2-7; tentatively, D is TRBD2 (6 bases). CDR3 amino acids: CASSQERDSYPYEQYF. The CDR3 bases are TGTGCCAGCAGCCAAGAGCGGGACTCCTATCCCTACGAGCAGTACTTC.